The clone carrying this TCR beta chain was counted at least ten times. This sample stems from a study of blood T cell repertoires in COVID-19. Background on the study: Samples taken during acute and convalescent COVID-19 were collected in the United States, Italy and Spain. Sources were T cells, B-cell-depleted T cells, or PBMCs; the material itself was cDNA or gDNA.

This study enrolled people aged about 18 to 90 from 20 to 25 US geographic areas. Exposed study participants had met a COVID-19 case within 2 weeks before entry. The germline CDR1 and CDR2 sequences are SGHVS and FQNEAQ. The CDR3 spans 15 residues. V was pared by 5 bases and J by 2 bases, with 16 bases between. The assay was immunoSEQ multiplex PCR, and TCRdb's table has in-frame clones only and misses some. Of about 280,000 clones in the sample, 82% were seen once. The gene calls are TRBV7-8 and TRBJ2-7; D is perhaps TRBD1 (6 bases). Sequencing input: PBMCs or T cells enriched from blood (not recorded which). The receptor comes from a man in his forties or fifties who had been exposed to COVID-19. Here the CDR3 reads CASSPRLRGAYEQYF. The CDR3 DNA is TGTGCCAGCAGCCCACGCCTCAGGGGCGCCTACGAGCAGTACTTC.